What follows are 11 T cell receptor beta chains derived from one specimen sequenced in a study of neurological immune-mediated disorders. TCRdb reanalysed the 5' RACE reads using MiXCR and keeps one entry per CDR3 protein. The sample holds about 76,000 distinct CDR3 sequences, roughly 17% seen once. Sequencing used PBMCs. The receptors shown here come from a woman aged 40-49 years in good health.

The rearrangement joins TRBV5-4 to TRBJ1-1; D not resolved. CDR1 and CDR2 from the germline V gene are SGHNT and YYREEE (reference sequence). The CDR3 length is 16 residues. V dropped 4 bases and J dropped 0 bases, with 16 bases sitting between them. The CDR3 DNA follows: TGTGCCAGCAGCCCGGGCTGGGTACCTATGAACACTGAAGCTTTCTTT. Residues: CASSPGWVPMNTEAFF.

This clonotype was counted ten times or more. The V gene is TRBV2, the J gene TRBJ2-5; D remains unclear. V lost 3 bases to trimming and J lost 0 bases, with 8 bases between them. This CDR3 region has 14 residues. Germline CDR1 SNHLY, CDR2 FYNNEI. CDR3 sequence (DNA): TGTGCCAGCAGTGACCCCTCGGACCAAGAGACCCAGTACTTC. This sequence encodes CASSDPSDQETQYF.

The V and J genes are TRBV11-3 and TRBJ2-2; 7 nucleotides match TRBD1. The germline gives CDR1 SGHNT, CDR2 YENEEA. CDR3 length: 16 residues. Unmatched junction bases numbered 7, after V lost 6 bases and J lost 0 bases. The CDR3 coding sequence is TGTGCCAGCAGACGCCCAGGGGGATCGAACACCGGGGAGCTGTTTTTT. Its protein product is CASRRPGGSNTGELFF.

This clonotype was found many times. This sequence joins TRBV28 and TRBJ1-2, with D perhaps matching TRBD1 (6 bases). Trimming shortened V by 6 bases and J by 0 bases, and 11 bases separated the two germline ends. Germline CDR1 MDHEN, CDR2 SYDVKM. The CDR3 extends over 14 amino acids. The CDR3 sequence is CASSIRGTNYGYTF. In nucleotides, the CDR3 is TGTGCCAGCAGCATCAGGGGAACTAACTATGGCTACACCTTC.

This clonotype was detected many times. The V call is TRBV10-3, the J call TRBJ1-2; 7 bases are shared with TRBD1. The CDR3 has 13 amino acids. After removal of 8 bases from V and 0 bases from J, the junction contained 3 bases not matched to a gene. Germline CDR1 and CDR2: ENHRY and SYGVKD. The CDR3: CAISQGTNYGYTF. Here the CDR3 DNA reads TGTGCCATCTCACAGGGGACTAACTATGGCTACACCTTC.

The sample holds many counts of this clonotype. The rearrangement links TRBV3-1 to TRBJ2-5; TRBD2 is a possible D gene (5 bases). From germline, CDR1 is LGHDT and CDR2 YNNKEL (reference sequence). Trimming removed 1 base from V and 1 base from J, with 10 bases in between. The CDR3 totals 15 residues. The CDR3 DNA reads TGTGCCAGCAGCCAAGCCGTGGCGGGCCAAGAGACCCAGTACTTC. Protein: CASSQAVAGQETQYF.

This clonotype has at least ten counts. The chain combines TRBV7-2 with TRBJ2-5; TRBD2 aligns across 9 bases. The CDR3 is 14 amino acids. With V trimmed by 4 bases and J by 2 bases, 2 bases remained unmatched. Germline CDR1 SGHTA, CDR2 FQGNSA. The CDR3: CASSWTSAQETQYF. The CDR3 DNA sequence: TGTGCCAGCAGCTGGACTAGCGCACAAGAGACCCAGTACTTC.

This clonotype showed up many times. The rearrangement links TRBV6-5 to TRBJ2-2; D might be TRBD1 or TRBD2, each matching 6 bases. CDR3 size: 16 residues. With 0 bases removed from V and 4 bases from J, the gap between germline ends came to 12 bases. In germline, CDR1 is MNHEY, CDR2 SVGAGI. DNA of the CDR3: TGTGCCAGCAGTTACTCGGGGGGCGCGGGCACCGGGGAGCTGTTTTTT. Amino acid sequence: CASSYSGGAGTGELFF.

This clonotype was recorded at least ten times. CDR3 residues: CASSLGWTAGNTIYF. The CDR3 DNA sequence: TGTGCCAGCAGCTTAGGGTGGACAGCTGGAAACACCATATATTTT. The chain has TRBV7-9 and TRBJ1-3; tentative D call: TRBD1 (6 bases). Trimming took off 1 base at V and 2 bases at J, with 9 bases between the two ends. The CDR3 runs to 15 residues. Germline V gene sequence: CDR1 SEHNR, CDR2 FQNEAQ (reference sequence).

This clonotype was detected many times. V is TRBV5-1 and J is TRBJ1-2; unclear D gene. V was pared by 4 bases and J by 7 bases, with 11 bases between. This CDR3 comprises 12 residues. Germline CDR1 is SGHRS and CDR2 is YFSETQ. Here the CDR3 DNA reads TGCGCCAGCAGCCCCGACGGGGTTGGCTACACCTTC. Translating it yields CASSPDGVGYTF.

This clonotype was seen only a few times. One end of the junction does not line up with germline, which may come from a read error. This chain uses TRBV7-8 with TRBJ2-5; D unclear. The CDR3 is 16 amino acids. CDR1 is SGHVS, CDR2 FQNEAQ, per germline. In DNA, the CDR3 is TGTGCTAGCAGCTTCCCGGAAAATTCGGGCCAAGAGACCCAGTACTTC. Translated, it gives CASSFPENSGQETQYF.